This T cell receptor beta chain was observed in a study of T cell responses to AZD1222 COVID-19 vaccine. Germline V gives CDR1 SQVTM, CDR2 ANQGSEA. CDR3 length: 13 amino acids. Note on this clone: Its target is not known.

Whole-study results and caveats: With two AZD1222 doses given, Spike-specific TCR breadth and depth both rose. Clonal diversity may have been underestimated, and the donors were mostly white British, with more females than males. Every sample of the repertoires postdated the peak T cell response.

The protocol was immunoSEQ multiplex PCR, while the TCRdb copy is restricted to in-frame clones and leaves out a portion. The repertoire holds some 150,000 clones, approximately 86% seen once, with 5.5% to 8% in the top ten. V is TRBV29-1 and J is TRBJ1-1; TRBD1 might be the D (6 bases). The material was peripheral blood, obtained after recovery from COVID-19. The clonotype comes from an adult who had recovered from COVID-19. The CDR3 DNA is TGCAGAGCAGGGACACCCGCAGACACTGAAGCTTTCTTT. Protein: CRAGTPADTEAFF.